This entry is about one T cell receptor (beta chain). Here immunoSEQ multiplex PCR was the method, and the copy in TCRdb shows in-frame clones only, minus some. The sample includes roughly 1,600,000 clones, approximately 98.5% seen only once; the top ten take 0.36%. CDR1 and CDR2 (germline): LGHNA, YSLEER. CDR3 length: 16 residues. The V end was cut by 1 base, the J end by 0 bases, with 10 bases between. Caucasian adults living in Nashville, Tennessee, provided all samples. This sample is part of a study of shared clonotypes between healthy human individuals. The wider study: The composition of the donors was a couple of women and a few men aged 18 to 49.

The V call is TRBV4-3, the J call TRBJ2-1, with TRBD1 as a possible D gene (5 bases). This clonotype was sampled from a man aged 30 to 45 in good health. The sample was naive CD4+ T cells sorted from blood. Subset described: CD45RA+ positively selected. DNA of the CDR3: TGCGCCAGCAGCCAAGTAACAGGTAGCTCCTACAATGAGCAGTTCTTC. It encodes CASSQVTGSSYNEQFF.